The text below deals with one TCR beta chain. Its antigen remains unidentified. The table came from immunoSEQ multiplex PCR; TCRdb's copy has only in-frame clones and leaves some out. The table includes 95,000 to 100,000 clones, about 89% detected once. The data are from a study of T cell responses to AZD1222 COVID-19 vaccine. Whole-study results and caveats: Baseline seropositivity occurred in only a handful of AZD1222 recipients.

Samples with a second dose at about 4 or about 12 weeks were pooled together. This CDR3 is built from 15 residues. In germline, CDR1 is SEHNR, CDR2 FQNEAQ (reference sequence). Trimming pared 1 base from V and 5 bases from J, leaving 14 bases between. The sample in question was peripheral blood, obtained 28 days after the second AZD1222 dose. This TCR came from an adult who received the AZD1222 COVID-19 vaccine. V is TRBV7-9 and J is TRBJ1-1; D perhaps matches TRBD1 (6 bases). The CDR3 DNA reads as TGTGCCAGCAGCTTAGGGCTGGGGGCAATGACTGAAGCTTTCTTT. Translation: CASSLGLGAMTEAFF.